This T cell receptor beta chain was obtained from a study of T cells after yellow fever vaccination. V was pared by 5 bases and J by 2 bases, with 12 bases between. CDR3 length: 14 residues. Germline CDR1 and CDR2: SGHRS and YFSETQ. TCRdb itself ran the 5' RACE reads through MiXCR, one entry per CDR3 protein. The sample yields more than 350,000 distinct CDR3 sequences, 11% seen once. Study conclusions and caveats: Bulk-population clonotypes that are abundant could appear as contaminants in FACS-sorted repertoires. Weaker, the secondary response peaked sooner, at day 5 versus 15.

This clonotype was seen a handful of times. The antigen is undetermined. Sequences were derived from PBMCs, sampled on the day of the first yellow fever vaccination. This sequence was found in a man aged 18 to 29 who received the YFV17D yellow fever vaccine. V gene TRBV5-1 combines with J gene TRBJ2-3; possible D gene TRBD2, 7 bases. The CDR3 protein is CASRGGPPTDTQYF. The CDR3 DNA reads TGCGCCAGCAGGGGGGGGCCCCCCACAGATACGCAGTATTTT.